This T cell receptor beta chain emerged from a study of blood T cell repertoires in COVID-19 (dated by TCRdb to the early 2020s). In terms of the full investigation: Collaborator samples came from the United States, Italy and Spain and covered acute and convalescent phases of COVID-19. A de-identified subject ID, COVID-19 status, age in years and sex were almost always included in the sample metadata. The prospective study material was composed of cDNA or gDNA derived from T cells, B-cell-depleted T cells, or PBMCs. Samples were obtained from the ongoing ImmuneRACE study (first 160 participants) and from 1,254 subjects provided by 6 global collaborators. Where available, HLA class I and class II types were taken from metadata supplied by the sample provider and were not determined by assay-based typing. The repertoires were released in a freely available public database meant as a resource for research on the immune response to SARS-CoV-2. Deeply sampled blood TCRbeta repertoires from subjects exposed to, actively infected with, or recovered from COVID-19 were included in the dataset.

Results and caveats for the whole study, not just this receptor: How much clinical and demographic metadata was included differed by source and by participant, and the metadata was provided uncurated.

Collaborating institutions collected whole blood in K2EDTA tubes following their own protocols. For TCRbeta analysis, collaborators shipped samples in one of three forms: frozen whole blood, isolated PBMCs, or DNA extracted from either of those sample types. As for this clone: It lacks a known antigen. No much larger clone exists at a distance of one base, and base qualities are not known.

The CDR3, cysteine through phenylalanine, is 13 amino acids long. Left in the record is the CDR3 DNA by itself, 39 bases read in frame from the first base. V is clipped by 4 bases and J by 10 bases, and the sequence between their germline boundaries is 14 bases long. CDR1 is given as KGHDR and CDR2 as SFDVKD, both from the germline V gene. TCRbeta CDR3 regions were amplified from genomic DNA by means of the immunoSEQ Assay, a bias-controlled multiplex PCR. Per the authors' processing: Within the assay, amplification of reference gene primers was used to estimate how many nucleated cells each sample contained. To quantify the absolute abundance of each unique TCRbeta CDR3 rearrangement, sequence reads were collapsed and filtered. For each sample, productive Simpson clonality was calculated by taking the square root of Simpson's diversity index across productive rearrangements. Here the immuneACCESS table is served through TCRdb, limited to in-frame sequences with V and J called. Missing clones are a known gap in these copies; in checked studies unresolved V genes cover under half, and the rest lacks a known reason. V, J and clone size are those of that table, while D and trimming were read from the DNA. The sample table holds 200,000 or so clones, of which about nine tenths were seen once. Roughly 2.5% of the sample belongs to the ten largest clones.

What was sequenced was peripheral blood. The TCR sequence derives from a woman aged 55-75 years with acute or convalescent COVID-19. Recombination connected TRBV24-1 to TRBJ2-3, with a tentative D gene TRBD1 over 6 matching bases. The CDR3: CATSEPQGKAQYF. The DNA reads TGTGCCACCAGTGAGCCACAGGGTAAGGCGCAGTATTTT.